This TCR beta chain emerged from a study of T cells in tuberculosis (dated 2018 in TCRdb). Broadly, across the study: To characterize T cells specific for the mycobacterial lipid antigen glucose monomycolate (GMM), the study used CD1B tetramers together with high-throughput TCR immunosequencing. A South African clinical cohort compared IGRA-negative adolescents, IGRA-positive adolescents with latent tuberculosis and adults with active tuberculosis, fewer than 12 per group. PBMC from active tuberculosis patients were archived either before standard anti-tuberculosis treatment began or within 7 days of its start. Broad study findings and their caveats: Smaller NN-distances were partly driven by shorter CDR3-alpha lengths in active tuberculosis patients, and statistical significance was not reached for the TCR-beta difference. Clinical samples were chosen by availability of cryopreserved specimens, and active tuberculosis cases were adults while controls were adolescents. Compared with IGRA-negative controls, TCR-alpha repertoires from active tuberculosis had smaller mean NN-distances to GMM-specific TCRs, which suggests clonal expansion of these TCRs. With the diverse GMM-specific repertoire as input, a classifier achieved around 87% accuracy (AUROC around 0.9), whereas GEM motif frequencies as input gave roughly 70% accuracy.

Notes on this clone: No cognate antigen has been identified for it. No base qualities exist here, and no much larger clone lies one base off it.

What this sample's time point label stands for: new active TB diagnosis, blood taken before or within 7 days of starting treatment. Patients with active tuberculosis were defined as newly diagnosed, HIV-seronegative South African adults aged 18 years or older. Active tuberculosis was confirmed by positive sputum smear microscopy and/or positive M. tuberculosis culture. Immunosequencing was performed on unsorted cryopreserved PBMC, with around 92,000 T cells per clinical donor covered on average. The immunoSEQ multiplex PCR assay was used to generate TCR libraries, with TCR-beta and/or TCR-alpha/delta assays applied to each sample. The Illumina high-throughput platform was used to sequence the amplified TCR libraries. In the authors' own workflow: Clustering and dimensionality reduction relied on pairwise TCRdist distances among GMM-specific receptors from T cells that were either sorted ex vivo or expanded in vitro. The score assigned to each clinical repertoire was mean NN-distance, meaning the average TCRdist to the nearest 10% of tetramer-positive reference sequences. GEM TCR motif frequency was calculated as the fraction of unique TCRs that matched known GEM sequences by V/J usage and CDR3 length. Active tuberculosis was classified by linear discriminant analysis with leave-one-out cross-validation, implemented in scikit-learn. This immuneACCESS table, as held by TCRdb, lists in-frame sequences with V and J called but not all clones. Of the missing ones, under half trace to an unresolved V gene in checked studies; the others have no known cause. D and trimming were read from the DNA, whereas the V and J calls and clone size are those reported in that table. In all, the sample holds 30,000 or so clones, and about 90% of those were seen once. The ten largest account for 5.5% to 7.5% of the sample.

From its cysteine to its phenylalanine, the CDR3 spans 16 amino acids. The read is trimmed to its CDR3 DNA, 48 bases read in frame from base 1. The trim is 5 bases for V and 8 bases for J, with a gap of 22 bases between the germline ends. The germline V gene (reference sequence) supplies CDR1 SEHNR and CDR2 FQNEAQ. Sample: PBMCs, taken at tuberculosis diagnosis. The sequence is built from TRBV7-9 and TRBJ2-1; tentative D gene TRBD1, with 6 bases matching. The sequence came from an adult with tuberculosis. Some clones in this sample may be carry-over from other donors' samples. The bases read TGTGCCAGCAGCGCCCCCACAGGGAATGACTTCGATGAGCAGTTCTTC. This encodes CASSAPTGNDFDEQFF.